This entry lists 23 T cell receptor beta chains sequenced from one sample in a study of control samples from healthy donors and cancer patients. Some clones are missing from TCRdb's copy, which holds only in-frame ones; the method was immunoSEQ multiplex PCR. The sample contains 130,000 to 150,000 clones, 92% of which appear only once. Source material: blood. All receptors come from a man aged 25 to 40 in good health.

This sequence joins TRBV5-5 and TRBJ2-7; 7 bases match TRBD2. CDR1 and CDR2 (germline): SGHKS, YYEKEE (reference sequence). Unmatched junction bases numbered 8, after V lost 2 bases and J lost 0 bases. The CDR3 totals 16 residues. The CDR3 loop is CASSLDLGGSSYEQYF. Here the CDR3 DNA reads TGTGCCAGCAGCTTAGATCTGGGCGGGAGCTCCTACGAGCAGTACTTC.

The J gene is TRBJ2-2, the V gene TRBV2, with D possibly matching TRBD1 (6 bases). The V and J ends lost 4 bases and 5 bases respectively, with 14 bases between them. Germline assignment: CDR1 SNHLY and CDR2 FYNNEI. The CDR3 length is 15 residues. The CDR3 DNA reads TGTGCCAGCAGTGGTTCTGGGGGCGGAACCGGGGAGCTGTTTTTT. It is translated as CASSGSGGGTGELFF.

V usage is TRBV5-6 and J usage is TRBJ2-5, with unresolved D. The CDR3 covers 13 residues. In germline, CDR1 is SGHDT, CDR2 YYEEEE. V gave up 0 bases and J gave up 3 bases, with 6 bases separating them. CDR3 DNA: TGTGCCAGCAGCTTGGGCTACGAAGAGACCCAGTACTTC. Protein sequence: CASSLGYEETQYF.

On this clone: Additional DNA sequences in this sample encode the identical CDR3. V gene TRBV23-1 combines with J gene TRBJ1-1; D gene uncertain. TRBV23-1 is reported as an ORF; its role is uncertain. V was pared by 4 bases and J by 1 base, with 28 bases between. The CDR3 consists of 20 residues. For the CDR3, the DNA is TGCGCCAGCAGTCCAGCGGCGTGGACGGTAGTAACTCTTGAGAACACTGAAGCTTTCTTT. It specifies CASSPAAWTVVTLENTEAFF.

DNA for the CDR3: TGTGCCAGCAGGATAGGGGGCTTCTATGGCTACACCTTC. Amino acid sequence: CASRIGGFYGYTF. This chain uses TRBV28 with TRBJ1-2; TRBD1 matches at 7 bases. The length of the CDR3 is 13 residues. CDR1 is MDHEN and CDR2 is SYDVKM in the germline V gene. V was clipped by 6 bases and J by 4 bases; unmatched bases: 5.

In this sample, this clone turned up once. The rearrangement links TRBV2 to TRBJ2-7; D is unresolved. The germline V gene has CDR1 SNHLY and CDR2 FYNNEI. The length of the CDR3 is 14 residues. The V and J ends lost 7 bases and 0 bases respectively, with 13 bases between them. CDR3 sequence reads: CASTVQGSSYEQYF. The DNA of the CDR3 is TGTGCCAGCACTGTACAAGGAAGCTCCTACGAGCAGTACTTC. Looking up the rest from reference TRBV2 and TRBJ2-7 gives the full variable domain: EPEVTQTPSHQVTQMGQEVILRCVPISNHLYFYWYRQILGQKVEFLVSFYNNEISEKSEIFDDQFSVERPDGSNFTLKIRSTKLEDSAMYFCASTVQGSSYEQYFGPGTRLTVT.

This clone was found once. The chain recombines TRBV5-6 with TRBJ1-3, with 7 bases fitting TRBD1. Trimming removed 0 bases from V and 2 bases from J; junction bases left unmatched: 8. This CDR3 comprises 17 residues. Germline CDR1 and CDR2: SGHDT and YYEEEE. The CDR3 is CASSLGLRGGTGNTIYF. CDR3 in DNA: TGTGCCAGCAGCTTGGGCTTACGAGGGGGCACTGGAAACACCATATATTTT.

V gene TRBV3-1 (or the pseudogene TRBV3-2) combines with J gene TRBJ2-3; no clear D. This CDR3 has 14 residues. Germline V lookup: CDR1 LGHDT, CDR2 YNNKEL (reference sequence). V was shortened by 0 bases and J by 2 bases, with 6 bases between the two germline ends. The CDR3, as DNA: TGTGCCAGCAGCCAAGATCACTTCACAGATACGCAGTATTTT. It yields the protein CASSQDHFTDTQYF.

The chain joins TRBV11-3 to TRBJ2-7; D gene unclear. Germline loops: CDR1 SGHNT, CDR2 YENEEA. Deletions cut 5 bases from V and 2 bases from J, with 16 bases between. CDR3 length: 15 residues. CDR3 amino acids: CASSPGRVNTYEQYF. CDR3 sequence (DNA): TGTGCCAGCAGCCCTGGACGGGTGAACACCTACGAGCAGTACTTC.

The chain combines TRBV19 with TRBJ1-1, with D maybe TRBD1 (5 bases). CDR1 and CDR2 (germline): LNHDA, SQIVND (reference sequence). The V gene lost 5 bases and the J gene lost 8 bases, with 12 bases spanning the gap. CDR3 length: 12 amino acids. The chain's CDR3 is CASSLGRGEAFF. For the CDR3, the DNA is TGTGCCAGTAGTCTGGGACGAGGAGAAGCTTTCTTT.

The chain employs TRBV7-3 and TRBJ2-5; D is perhaps TRBD1 (5 bases). CDR1 and CDR2 from the germline V gene are SGHTA and FQGTGA. V gave up 5 bases and J gave up 2 bases, with 12 bases separating them. CDR3 length: 14 residues. CDR3 nucleotides: TGTGCCAGCAGCCGCGACAGTCTACAAGAGACCCAGTACTTC. Residues: CASSRDSLQETQYF.

The chain recombines TRBV3-1 (or the pseudogene TRBV3-2) with TRBJ2-1; D gene unclear. The CDR3 has 12 amino acids. Trimming pared 1 base from V and 9 bases from J, leaving 7 bases between. The V gene's germline CDR1 is LGHDT and CDR2 YNNKEL (reference sequence). The CDR3 sequence is CASSQVKGEQFF. The DNA of the CDR3 is TGTGCCAGCAGCCAAGTAAAGGGTGAGCAGTTCTTC.

This clone has a single count. The chain combines TRBV6-4 with TRBJ2-2; TRBD1 is a possible D gene (6 bases). The CDR3 loop spans 16 amino acids. Germline CDR1 is MRHNA and CDR2 is SNTAGT. The V end was cut by 0 bases, the J end by 4 bases, with 12 bases between. The CDR3 DNA reads as TGTGCCAGCAGTGACTCAGGGGGTACGAGCACCGGGGAGCTGTTTTTT. Amino acids: CASSDSGGTSTGELFF.

In DNA, the CDR3 is TGTGCCAGTAGCAGGCCGGTCGGCAGCAACACCGGGGAGCTGTTTTTT. Its protein product is CASSRPVGSNTGELFF. This rearrangement joins TRBV19 to TRBJ2-2; D unclear. The CDR3 loop spans 16 amino acids. The ends were cut back, 6 bases at V and 2 bases at J, with 16 bases in the middle. Germline lookup yields CDR1 LNHDA and CDR2 SQIVND (reference sequence).

The V gene is TRBV11-3, the J gene TRBJ2-7; D is uncertain. Germline V CDR1 and CDR2: SGHNT, YENEEA. The CDR3 runs 14 residues. The V gene lost 0 bases and the J gene lost 3 bases, with 9 bases spanning the gap. The CDR3 DNA follows: TGTGCCAGCAGCTTAGAAAGGGTGGGCTACGAGCAGTACTTC. It translates to CASSLERVGYEQYF.

This clone was found once. The V call is TRBV7-2, the J call TRBJ2-7, with D uncertain. Germline CDR1 SGHTA, CDR2 FQGNSA. The CDR3 covers 12 residues. With 4 bases removed from V and 3 bases from J, the gap between germline ends came to 7 bases. DNA for the CDR3: TGTGCCAGCAGCTCTCCGAGCTACGAGCAGTACTTC. Its translation: CASSSPSYEQYF.

The chain has TRBV11-2 and TRBJ2-7; D gene unclear. V lost 3 bases to trimming and J lost 5 bases, with 11 bases between them. The CDR3 runs to 13 residues. The V gene's germline CDR1 is SGHAT and CDR2 FQNNGV. The CDR3 DNA is TGTGCCAGCAGCTTGCCGCAGGTCCACGAGCAGTACTTC. Encoded protein: CASSLPQVHEQYF.

The rearrangement joins TRBV28 to TRBJ1-5, with 7 bases that match TRBD1. Trimming removed 5 bases from V and 2 bases from J; junction bases left unmatched: 9. Germline-derived CDR1 and CDR2 are MDHEN and SYDVKM. The CDR3 has 16 amino acids. The CDR3 nucleotides read TGTGCCAGCAGTCCACTGCGGGACAGAGGCAATCAGCCCCAGCATTTT. This sequence encodes CASSPLRDRGNQPQHF.

This chain uses TRBV19 with TRBJ1-2; TRBD1 agrees at 11 bases. The CDR3 is 14 residues long. Germline CDR1 and CDR2: LNHDA and SQIVND (reference sequence). Unmatched junction bases numbered 7, after V lost 8 bases and J lost 5 bases. CDR3 bases: TGTGCCAGTTCCGGGACAGGGGGAAGGTATGGCTACACCTTC. Translated: CASSGTGGRYGYTF.

V gene TRBV19 combines with J gene TRBJ1-2; possibly TRBD1 for D (5 bases). V was cut by 5 bases and J by 4 bases, with 8 bases left in between. Looked up from germline, CDR1 is LNHDA and CDR2 is SQIVND (reference sequence). This CDR3 is 12 amino acids long. The CDR3 loop reads CASSPTGYGYTF. The CDR3 nucleotides read TGTGCCAGTAGTCCAACAGGCTATGGCTACACCTTC.

The chain has TRBV5-1 and TRBJ2-3, with 8 bases fitting TRBD2. The germline CDR1 and CDR2 sequences are SGHRS and YFSETQ. The CDR3 length is 15 residues. The V segment lost 4 bases and the J segment 2 bases; nucleotides outside the gene matches: 6. The CDR3 DNA reads TGCGCCAGCAGCCAGACGACTAGCGACACAGATACGCAGTATTTT. Amino acid sequence: CASSQTTSDTDTQYF.

The chain links TRBV28 to TRBJ1-1, with TRBD1 matching 9 bases. This CDR3 has 17 amino acids. V was clipped by 0 bases and J by 3 bases; unmatched bases: 8. From germline, CDR1 is MDHEN and CDR2 SYDVKM. CDR3 residues: CASSLWWGQGVYTEAFF. The CDR3 nucleotides are TGTGCCAGCAGTTTATGGTGGGGACAGGGAGTCTACACTGAAGCTTTCTTT.

The chain combines TRBV5-8 with TRBJ1-5; D may be TRBD1 (6 bases). Germline V CDR1 and CDR2: SGHTS, YDEGEE. Between the trimmed V and J ends, which lost 4 bases and 2 bases, there was a span of 13 bases. The CDR3 contains 15 residues. CDR3 protein: CASSGDRRGNQPQHF. The CDR3 bases are TGTGCCAGCAGCGGAGACAGGCGCGGCAATCAGCCCCAGCATTTT.